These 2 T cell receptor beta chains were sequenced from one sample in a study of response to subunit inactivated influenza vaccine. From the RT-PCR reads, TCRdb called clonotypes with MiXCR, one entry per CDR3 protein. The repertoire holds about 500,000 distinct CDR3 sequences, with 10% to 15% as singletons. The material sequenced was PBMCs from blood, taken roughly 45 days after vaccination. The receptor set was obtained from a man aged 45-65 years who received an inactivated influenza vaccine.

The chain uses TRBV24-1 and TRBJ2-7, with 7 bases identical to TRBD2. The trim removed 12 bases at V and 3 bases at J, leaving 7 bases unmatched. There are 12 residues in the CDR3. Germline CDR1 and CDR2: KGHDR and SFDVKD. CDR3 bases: TGTGCCCGTACGGGGGGAAACTACGAGCAGTACTTC. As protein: CARTGGNYEQYF.

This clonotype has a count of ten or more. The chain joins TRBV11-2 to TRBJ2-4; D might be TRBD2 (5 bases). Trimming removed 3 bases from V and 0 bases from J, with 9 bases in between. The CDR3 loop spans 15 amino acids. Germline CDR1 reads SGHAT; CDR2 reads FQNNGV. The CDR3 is CASSFRGVAKNIQYF. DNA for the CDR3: TGTGCCAGCAGCTTTCGGGGAGTAGCCAAAAACATTCAGTACTTC.